One and the same sample provided the 32 T cell receptor beta chains below, sequenced in a study of blood T cell repertoires in COVID-19. Measured with immunoSEQ multiplex PCR; TCRdb has only the in-frame clones, and not every one. There are roughly 150,000 clones in the sample; 75% to 90% occur only once, and roughly 3.5% lies in the top ten. Sequencing input: PBMCs or T cells enriched from blood (not recorded which). Receptors were obtained from a woman aged 55 to 70 who had recovered from COVID-19.

The chain links TRBV24-1 to TRBJ2-3, with TRBD1 identical over 7 bases. The CDR3 covers 12 residues. Germline V CDR1 and CDR2: KGHDR, SFDVKD. Unmatched junction bases numbered 8, after V lost 4 bases and J lost 14 bases. The CDR3 coding sequence is TGTGCCACCAGTGACCGGGACAGTGGGTGGTATTTT. It yields the protein CATSDRDSGWYF.

This sequence joins TRBV6-5 and TRBJ1-2; the match to TRBD1 covers 7 bases. This CDR3 contains 12 residues. Per germline, CDR1 MNHEY and CDR2 SVGAGI. With V trimmed by 6 bases and J by 7 bases, 5 bases remained unmatched. Here the CDR3 reads CASSRQGSGYTF. The CDR3 coding sequence is TGTGCCAGCAGCAGACAGGGAAGTGGCTACACCTTC.

The genes are TRBV5-4 and TRBJ2-2, with D possibly matching TRBD2 (7 bases). This CDR3 is built from 14 residues. The V gene lost 6 bases and the J gene lost 4 bases, with 13 bases spanning the gap. From germline, CDR1 is SGHNT and CDR2 YYREEE (reference sequence). The CDR3 here is CASTRGAGTGELFF. The CDR3, as DNA: TGTGCCAGCACCCGGGGGGCAGGCACCGGGGAGCTGTTTTTT.

At least ten counts were recorded for this clone. This specimen includes other DNA sequences encoding the same CDR3. This rearrangement joins TRBV4-1 to TRBJ2-7; 7 bases align to TRBD1. Germline CDR1 is MGHRA and CDR2 is YSYEKL. The CDR3 loop spans 15 amino acids. J was trimmed by 0 bases and V by 1 base; bases with no gene match: 3. CDR3 in amino acids: CASSQVRDSSYEQYF. In DNA, the CDR3 is TGCGCCAGCAGCCAAGTTAGGGACAGCTCCTACGAGCAGTACTTC.

V gene TRBV6-2 or TRBV6-3 combines with J gene TRBJ2-3; no firm D call. Germline V gives CDR1 MNHEY, CDR2 SVGEGT. The CDR3 spans 14 residues. V lost 6 bases to trimming and J lost 3 bases, with 13 bases between them. CDR3 sequence: CASSNAPRTDTQYF. For the CDR3, the DNA is TGTGCCAGCAGCAACGCACCCCGGACAGATACGCAGTATTTT.

The chain is built from TRBV28 and TRBJ1-1; 12 positions agree with TRBD1. The CDR3 is 15 residues long. Looked up from germline, CDR1 is MDHEN and CDR2 is SYDVKM. V lost 3 bases, J lost 5 bases, and 4 bases stayed unmatched. CDR3 protein: CASSFRDRGRTEAFF. The CDR3 nucleotides read TGTGCCAGCAGTTTCCGGGACAGGGGGCGTACTGAAGCTTTCTTT.

The CDR3 coding sequence is TGTGCCAGCAGCGCGGACAGCGACACCTACAATGAGCAGTTCTTC. This translates into CASSADSDTYNEQFF. The chain recombines TRBV5-6 with TRBJ2-1; D possibly corresponds to TRBD1 (6 bases). Germline CDR1 is SGHDT and CDR2 is YYEEEE. V was clipped by 4 bases and J by 2 bases, with 13 bases between them. This CDR3 is built from 15 residues.

The chain joins TRBV24-1 to TRBJ1-3; D is unclear. The CDR3 has 12 residues. Germline values: CDR1 KGHDR, CDR2 SFDVKD. The V and J ends lost 7 bases and 3 bases respectively, with 6 bases between them. DNA of the CDR3: TGTGCCACCAGCCAGTATGGAAACACCATATATTTT. Translating gives CATSQYGNTIYF.

The V and J genes are TRBV5-6 and TRBJ2-7; no clear D. Germline assignment: CDR1 SGHDT and CDR2 YYEEEE. Trimming removed 4 bases at V and 2 bases at J, with 4 bases between. CDR3 length equals 11 residues. For the CDR3, the DNA is TGTGCCAGCAGCATCACCTACGAGCAGTACTTC. Translation gives CASSITYEQYF.

The chain is built from TRBV5-6 and TRBJ1-5; maybe TRBD1 (6 bases). The CDR3 contains 17 residues. V was trimmed by 4 bases and J by 0 bases, leaving 17 bases between them. From germline, CDR1 is SGHDT and CDR2 YYEEEE. As DNA, the CDR3 is TGTGCCAGCAGCCGGGGGGCAGGGCCCTATAGCAATCAGCCCCAGCATTTT. Translating gives CASSRGAGPYSNQPQHF.

This clone was recorded a few times. J is TRBJ2-1 and V is TRBV6-5; possible D gene TRBD2, 5 bases. Looked up from germline, CDR1 is MNHEY and CDR2 is SVGAGI. This CDR3 has 12 residues. V was cut by 1 base and J by 9 bases, with 7 bases left in between. The CDR3 bases are TGTGCCAGCAGTTACTTTGGAGGTGAGCAGTTCTTC. Its translation: CASSYFGGEQFF.

The CDR3 sequence is CASSVGSGGAADTQYF. As DNA, the CDR3 is TGTGCCAGCAGCGTAGGGAGCGGGGGGGCTGCAGATACGCAGTATTTT. The V and J genes are TRBV9 and TRBJ2-3, with 10 bases fitting TRBD2. The CDR3 totals 16 residues. V trimming: 0 bases; J trimming: 4 bases; junction bases outside the gene matches: 5. Germline V gene data show CDR1 as SGDLS and CDR2 as YYNGEE.

This chain links TRBV19 with TRBJ1-1, with 7 bases aligning to TRBD1. The junction had 9 bases not matched to a gene; V was cut back by 7 bases and J by 4 bases. The CDR3 has 14 residues. Looked up from germline, CDR1 is LNHDA and CDR2 is SQIVND (reference sequence). In DNA, the CDR3 is TGTGCCAGTAATCGCGACAGGGCCCTCACTGAAGCTTTCTTT. Translation gives CASNRDRALTEAFF.

J is TRBJ1-2 and V is TRBV9; no firm D call. The CDR3 has 12 residues. The V gene's germline CDR1 is SGDLS and CDR2 YYNGEE. Trimming took 0 bases from V and 4 from J, leaving 4 bases between them. CDR3 coding DNA: TGTGCCAGCAGCGTAGGCGGCTATGGCTACACCTTC. This gives the protein CASSVGGYGYTF.

V and J are TRBV11-2 and TRBJ1-4; perhaps TRBD1 as D (5 bases). V lost 5 bases to trimming and J lost 7 bases, with 17 bases between them. The CDR3 runs to 15 residues. Germline values: CDR1 SGHAT, CDR2 FQNNGV. The chain's CDR3 is CASSTQGRVGEKLFF. The CDR3, as DNA: TGTGCCAGCAGCACTCAGGGTAGAGTCGGTGAAAAACTGTTTTTT. Using reference TRBV11-2 and TRBJ1-4 for the parts outside the CDR3, the full variable domain is EAGVAQSPRYKIIEKRQSVAFWCNPISGHATLYWYQQILGQGPKLLIQFQNNGVVDDSQLPKDRFSAERLKGVDSTLKIQPAKLEDSAVYLCASSTQGRVGEKLFFGSGTQLSVL.

The chain combines TRBV5-1 with TRBJ2-5, with 9 positions matching TRBD2. V gave up 4 bases and J gave up 0 bases; unmatched junction bases: 7. Germline V gene data show CDR1 as SGHRS and CDR2 as YFSETQ. This CDR3 region has 16 residues. Written as DNA, the CDR3 is TGCGCCAGCAGCCCTCTAGCGGGAAAGTACCAAGAGACCCAGTACTTC. It specifies CASSPLAGKYQETQYF.

The rearrangement joins TRBV14 to TRBJ2-7; the match to TRBD1 covers 10 bases. CDR3 length equals 15 residues. Germline CDR1 is SGHDN and CDR2 is FVKESK. The junction had 7 bases not matched to a gene; V was cut back by 5 bases and J by 3 bases. Here the CDR3 reads CASSSPGQGYYEQYF. For the CDR3, the DNA is TGTGCCAGCAGCTCACCGGGACAGGGGTACTACGAGCAGTACTTC.

The J gene is TRBJ2-4, the V gene TRBV19; tentatively, D is TRBD2 (6 bases). Germline V gene lookup returns CDR1 LNHDA and CDR2 SQIVND (reference sequence). V shed 3 bases and J shed 8 bases, with 26 bases lying between them. CDR3 length: 18 amino acids. The CDR3 reads CASSIRSRPGLVSDIQYF. CDR3 sequence (DNA): TGTGCCAGTAGTATTAGGAGCCGTCCGGGACTCGTCAGTGACATTCAGTACTTC.

The genes are TRBV3-1 (or the pseudogene TRBV3-2) and TRBJ2-7, with 9 nucleotides matching TRBD2. The CDR3 spans 16 residues. The germline V gene has CDR1 LGHDT and CDR2 YNNKEL (reference sequence). V lost 2 bases, J lost 9 bases, and 14 bases stayed unmatched. The CDR3 region is CASSQRFGTSHNVQYF. The CDR3 DNA is TGTGCCAGCAGCCAACGTTTCGGGACTAGCCATAACGTGCAGTACTTC.

This chain uses TRBV5-1 with TRBJ1-1; 7 bases agree with TRBD1. V was clipped by 7 bases and J by 2 bases; unmatched bases: 8. This CDR3 is built from 14 residues. In germline, CDR1 is SGHRS, CDR2 YFSETQ. This CDR3 reads CASGTGDVNTEAFF. CDR3 nucleotides: TGCGCCAGCGGAACAGGGGACGTTAACACTGAAGCTTTCTTT.

This clone was seen a few times. V gene TRBV11-2 combines with J gene TRBJ2-1, with TRBD2 matching over 9 bases. The CDR3 has 19 residues. Germline CDR1 is SGHAT and CDR2 is FQNNGV. Unmatched junction bases numbered 13, after V lost 0 bases and J lost 4 bases. This CDR3 reads CASSLDRERRGGNYNEQFF. Written as DNA, the CDR3 is TGTGCCAGCAGCTTAGATCGGGAACGGCGGGGGGGTAATTACAATGAGCAGTTCTTC.

The V call is TRBV7-3, the J call TRBJ1-1; a weak D match, TRBD1 (5 bases). Germline V gene lookup returns CDR1 SGHTA and CDR2 FQGTGA. The germline V and J ends were trimmed by 2 bases and 8 bases, with 15 bases remaining between them. The CDR3 loop spans 14 amino acids. CDR3 amino acids: CASSLGYGAGEAFF. The CDR3 DNA reads TGTGCCAGCAGCTTAGGGTACGGGGCGGGGGAAGCTTTCTTT.

This clone has at least ten counts. Mismatch with germline at one junction end may stem from a read error. The V call is TRBV7-3, the J call TRBJ2-5; 8 bases line up with TRBD2. The CDR3 spans 15 residues. Germline V lookup: CDR1 SGHTA, CDR2 FQGTGA. This chain's CDR3 is CASSLRRGDQETQYF. Here the CDR3 DNA reads TGTGCCAGCAGCTTACGGCGGGGGGACCAGGAGACCCAGTACTTC.

The genes are TRBV5-1 and TRBJ2-5, with a weak D call TRBD1 (6 bases). The CDR3 is 14 amino acids. The germline CDR1 and CDR2 sequences are SGHRS and YFSETQ. Trimming left V 5 bases short and J 1 base short, with 12 bases between. Here the CDR3 DNA reads TGCGCCAGCAGTCAGGGGAGCTCCCAAGAGACCCAGTACTTC. Translated: CASSQGSSQETQYF.

The chain is built from TRBV5-6 and TRBJ1-2; D unresolved. The germline V and J ends were trimmed by 2 bases and 7 bases, with 9 bases remaining between them. Germline values: CDR1 SGHDT, CDR2 YYEEEE. CDR3 size: 12 residues. CDR3 loop: CASSFLGVGYTF. CDR3 in DNA: TGTGCCAGCAGCTTTTTGGGAGTTGGCTACACCTTC.

The chain carries TRBV7-2 and TRBJ2-7; D is ambiguous. With 7 bases removed from V and 2 bases from J, the gap between germline ends came to 15 bases. Germline-derived CDR1 and CDR2 are SGHTA and FQGNSA. The CDR3 runs 14 residues. The chain's CDR3 is CASMPEVPPYEQYF. CDR3 sequence (DNA): TGTGCCAGCATGCCCGAGGTGCCTCCCTACGAGCAGTACTTC.

V and J are TRBV2 and TRBJ1-5; tentatively, D is TRBD1 (5 bases). The CDR3 consists of 17 residues. The V end was cut by 6 bases, the J end by 1 base, with 19 bases between. Germline V CDR1 and CDR2: SNHLY, FYNNEI. The CDR3 nucleotides read TGTGCCAGCAGCCGCATCAGTTCGGGGGAGAGCAATCAGCCCCAGCATTTT. This sequence encodes CASSRISSGESNQPQHF.

V and J are TRBV30 and TRBJ2-3; 9 nucleotides align to TRBD1. From germline, CDR1 is GTSNPN and CDR2 SVGIG (reference sequence). The CDR3 covers 14 residues. V trimming: 6 bases; J trimming: 0 bases; junction bases outside the gene matches: 4. CDR3 region: CACPGQGSTDTQYF. The CDR3 DNA reads as TGTGCCTGCCCGGGACAGGGTAGCACAGATACGCAGTATTTT.

The chain combines TRBV19 with TRBJ2-3; TRBD2 agrees at 7 bases. Germline V lookup: CDR1 LNHDA, CDR2 SQIVND (reference sequence). This CDR3 comprises 17 residues. V lost 9 bases and J lost 1; bases outside the gene matches: 16. The CDR3 region is CASLGGGRPWGTDTQYF. As DNA, the CDR3 is TGTGCCAGCCTTGGGGGGGGTAGGCCTTGGGGCACAGATACGCAGTATTTT.

The chain recombines TRBV6-4 with TRBJ1-1; 8 nucleotides match TRBD1. J was trimmed by 0 bases and V by 6 bases; bases with no gene match: 18. CDR1 is MRHNA and CDR2 is SNTAGT in the germline V gene. The CDR3 length is 19 residues. CDR3 region: CASRNYAGRGLGMNTEAFF. The CDR3 DNA reads as TGTGCCAGCAGGAACTATGCTGGCAGGGGGCTAGGGATGAACACTGAAGCTTTCTTT.

The chain has TRBV7-2 and TRBJ1-2; D unresolved. V shed 5 bases and J shed 5 bases, with 9 bases lying between them. Germline CDR1 SGHTA, CDR2 FQGNSA. The CDR3 runs 12 residues. The CDR3 bases are TGTGCCAGCAGCCTCACTCTTTATGGCTACACCTTC. Protein product: CASSLTLYGYTF.

The rearrangement uses TRBV5-1 and TRBJ2-1; 10 bases agree with TRBD2. Trimming took 0 bases from V and 8 from J; bases not matched to a gene: 5. The V gene's germline CDR1 is SGHRS and CDR2 YFSETQ. This CDR3 is built from 15 residues. The CDR3 bases are TGCGCCAGCAGCTTGGGTACTAGCGGGGACGATGAGCAGTTCTTC. It codes for CASSLGTSGDDEQFF.